The 9 T cell receptor beta chains below come from one sample, sequenced in a study of a mutant IDH1 vaccine in newly diagnosed glioma. This table comes from immunoSEQ multiplex PCR, and its TCRdb copy is limited to in-frame clones, with some not included. The repertoire holds 60,000 or so clones, with around 84% as singletons. Time point denoted: week 35, safety follow-up. The investigators gave 300 ug of mutant IDH1 20-mer peptide in each vaccine dose, together with topical imiquimod. Their cognate antigens are unknown. The starting material was PBMCs, obtained from a glioma patient whose treatment included an IDH1 peptide vaccine. These receptors all come from a man aged 30-40 years with glioma.

V usage is TRBV5-1 and J usage is TRBJ1-3; D is unclear. Germline V CDR1 and CDR2: SGHRS, YFSETQ. Trimming took off 0 bases at V and 0 bases at J, with 10 bases between the two ends. The CDR3 spans 16 residues. The DNA for the CDR3 is TGCGCCAGCAGCTTGGACAGCCCGAGCTCTGGAAACACCATATATTTT. This translates into CASSLDSPSSGNTIYF.

The chain uses TRBV19 and TRBJ1-1, with a tentative D call TRBD1 (5 bases). The CDR3 has 12 amino acids. The ends were cut back, 8 bases at V and 10 bases at J, with 17 bases in the middle. CDR1 and CDR2 (germline): LNHDA, SQIVND (reference sequence). CDR3 sequence: CASAGTGGAAFF. CDR3 bases: TGTGCCAGTGCTGGGACCGGCGGTGCAGCTTTCTTT. Drawing the rest from reference TRBV19 and TRBJ1-1, the complete variable domain is DGGITQSPKYLFRKEGQNVTLSCEQNLNHDAMYWYRQDPGQGLRLIYYSQIVNDFQKGDIAEGYSVSREKKESFPLTVTSAQKNPTAFYLCASAGTGGAAFFGQGTRLTVV.

This clone has just a few counts. The chain combines TRBV6-4 with TRBJ2-3, with 10 bases identical to TRBD1. This CDR3 is 15 amino acids long. Germline CDR1 is MRHNA and CDR2 is SNTAGT. The V and J ends lost 0 bases and 4 bases, in that order; junction bases with no gene match: 1. CDR3 amino acids: CASSDSTGGADTQYF. CDR3 bases: TGTGCCAGCAGTGACTCGACAGGGGGCGCAGATACGCAGTATTTT.

This clone has just a few counts. V and J are TRBV6-6 and TRBJ1-5; D remains ambiguous. V lost 0 bases, J lost 2 bases, and 11 bases lay in between. This CDR3 spans 16 amino acids. Germline V lookup: CDR1 MNHNY, CDR2 SVGAGI (reference sequence). Written as DNA, the CDR3 is TGTGCCAGCAGTTACTCGGAAGGGCGGGGCAATCAGCCCCAGCATTTT. Its protein is CASSYSEGRGNQPQHF.

This chain connects TRBV18 to TRBJ2-3, with a possible D match to TRBD1 (6 bases). Germline V gives CDR1 KGHSH, CDR2 LQKENI. The ends were cut back, 3 bases at V and 0 bases at J, with 10 bases in the middle. CDR3 length: 15 residues. CDR3 sequence (DNA): TGTGCCAGCTCACCCCAACAGGGTAGCACAGATACGCAGTATTTT. As protein: CASSPQQGSTDTQYF.

The V and J genes are TRBV15 and TRBJ2-7, with D perhaps matching TRBD2 (7 bases). V was pared by 2 bases and J by 2 bases, with 13 bases between. This CDR3 region has 15 residues. Germline V gene lookup returns CDR1 LNHNV and CDR2 YYDKDF (reference sequence). The CDR3 here is CATSRRGGITYEQYF. CDR3 sequence (DNA): TGTGCCACCAGCAGAAGGGGGGGCATCACCTACGAGCAGTACTTC.

The chain employs TRBV19 and TRBJ2-4, with D possibly matching TRBD1 (6 bases). Between the trimmed V and J ends, which lost 4 bases and 6 bases, there was a span of 13 bases. The CDR3 sequence is 14 residues long. The germline gives CDR1 LNHDA, CDR2 SQIVND (reference sequence). In DNA, the CDR3 is TGTGCCAGTAGTACCCGGGACATCCTAAACATTCAGTACTTC. Its protein is CASSTRDILNIQYF.

The chain is built from TRBV6-1 and TRBJ2-3; D possibly corresponds to TRBD2 (6 bases). The germline V gene has CDR1 MNHNS and CDR2 SASEGT. CDR3 length: 14 residues. V lost 2 bases and J lost 4, with 10 bases in between. CDR3 sequence (DNA): TGTGCCAGCAGTGAAAGCGGGTACCCAGATACGCAGTATTTT. The encoded protein is CASSESGYPDTQYF.

The chain employs TRBV5-1 and TRBJ1-6; the D is unclear. Trimming stripped 4 bases from V and 9 bases from J, with 17 bases between. The V gene's germline CDR1 is SGHRS and CDR2 YFSETQ. The CDR3 is 15 residues long. The CDR3 reads CASSMLAGASSPLHF. DNA for the CDR3: TGCGCCAGCAGCATGCTCGCGGGAGCGAGTTCACCCCTCCACTTT.